These 18 T cell receptor beta chains came from one sample sequenced in a study of T cell clonality in common variable immunodeficiency. Sequencing was performed with immunoSEQ multiplex PCR; in TCRdb, only in-frame clones are kept and a portion is missing. The sample has about 33,000 clones, none seen only once; the top ten hold approximately 4.7%. Sequenced input: peripheral blood mononuclear cells. These receptors were collected from a person aged 18-70 years in good health.

This clone was counted at least ten times. The CDR3 end is not reached by the read, which stops 3 residues before it; the germline J gene fills it in. V is TRBV30 and J is TRBJ2-7; no clear D. V lost 2 bases, J lost 1 base, and 9 bases lay in between. The CDR3 runs 13 residues. Germline lookup yields CDR1 GTSNPN and CDR2 SVGIG (reference sequence). The CDR3 protein is CAWSRQASYEQYF. The CDR3 bases that were read are TGTGCCTGGAGTCGGCAGGCGTCCTACGAG.

This clone showed up many times. The read ends 3 residues early relative to the CDR3; the germline J gene fills the gap. The V call is TRBV5-4, the J call TRBJ2-6; the D gene is possibly TRBD2 (6 bases). This CDR3 has 13 residues. CDR1 is SGHNT and CDR2 is YYREEE in the germline V gene (reference sequence). CDR3 loop: CVGGHSGANVLTF. Incomplete CDR3 DNA: TGTGTCGGAGGGCACTCTGGGGCCAACGTC. Supplemented by reference TRBV5-4 and TRBJ2-6, the full variable domain reads ETGVTQSPTHLIKTRGQQVTLRCSSQSGHNTVSWYQQALGQGPQFIFQYYREEENGRGNFPPRFSGLQFPNYSSELNVNALELDDSALYLCVGGHSGANVLTFGAGSRLTVL.

The sample holds a few counts of this clone. Germline is not matched at one junction end, which may reflect a read error. The read terminates 3 residues before the CDR3 end, so the remaining end is supplied by the germline J gene. This specimen includes other DNA sequences encoding the same CDR3. The chain joins TRBV5-1 to TRBJ1-3; TRBD1 is a possible D gene (5 bases). CDR1 and CDR2 (germline): SGHRS, YFSETQ. This CDR3 contains 15 residues. The DNA read from the CDR3 is TGCGCCAGCAGCTTGGAGGGGAACTCTGGAAACACG. Its translation is CASSLEGNSGNT. The CDR3 in its entirety is CASSLEGNSGNTIYF.

This clone is medium-sized in the sample. The read ends 3 residues shy of where the CDR3 ends; the end is completed using the germline J gene. This chain uses TRBV5-1 with TRBJ2-2, with D perhaps TRBD2 (5 bases). The CDR3 is 14 amino acids. The V end lost 3 bases, the J end lost 5 bases, and 11 bases lay between the germline ends. Germline V gene sequence: CDR1 SGHRS, CDR2 YFSETQ. CDR3 residues: CASSSRTGTGELFF. CDR3 DNA (partial): TGCGCCAGCAGCTCCCGGACTGGGACCGGGGAG.

Details on this clone: Read sequence stops 3 residues before the CDR3 end, and the germline J gene provides the missing end. The chain recombines TRBV11-2 with TRBJ2-7; maybe TRBD1 (5 bases). CDR1 and CDR2 from the germline V gene are SGHAT and FQNNGV. CDR3 length: 15 amino acids. Trimming left V 2 bases short and J 6 bases short, with 17 bases between. The sequenced part of the CDR3 DNA is TGTGCCAGCAGCTTATCTTCGGTTTCAAGGGGCGAG. It codes for CASSLSSVSRGE. The complete CDR3 reads CASSLSSVSRGEQYF.

This clone was picked up a small number of times. The sequenced fragment ends 3 residues before the CDR3 boundary, so the rest is inferred from the germline J gene. This chain uses TRBV20-1 with TRBJ2-7, with TRBD1 matching 10 bases. The germline gives CDR1 DFQATT, CDR2 SNEGSKA (reference sequence). CDR3 length equals 15 residues. The V and J ends lost 6 bases and 3 bases, in that order; junction bases with no gene match: 11. The CDR3 sequence: CSAGRQGAKVYEQYF. The CDR3 bases that were read are TGCAGTGCGGGGCGACAGGGGGCGAAAGTCTACGAG.

This clone was picked up a small number of times. Read data end 3 residues before the CDR3 end; the end is taken from the germline J gene. The chain is built from TRBV5-5 and TRBJ2-5; no clear D. The CDR3 consists of 13 residues. Looked up from germline, CDR1 is SGHKS and CDR2 is YYEKEE (reference sequence). The germline V and J ends were trimmed by 1 base and 3 bases, with 7 bases remaining between them. CDR3 DNA (partial): TGTGCCAGCAGCTTGATAACAGAAGAGACC. Its protein product is CASSLITEET. The CDR3 reads in full as CASSLITEETQYF.

This clone was detected many times. Sequencing ends 3 residues short of the CDR3 end; the germline J gene provides the rest. V and J are TRBV7-2 and TRBJ1-2, with D perhaps matching TRBD1 (6 bases). V was cut by 5 bases and J by 7 bases, with 17 bases left in between. The CDR3 sequence is 14 residues long. Germline CDR1 is SGHTA and CDR2 is FQGNSA. The part of the CDR3 DNA that was read is TGTGCCAGCAGCGCCGGACAGAGGGTAGCTGGC. Translating it yields CASSAGQRVAG. The whole CDR3 protein reads CASSAGQRVAGYTF.

As concerns this clone: From the germline J gene comes the end of the CDR3, since the read stops 3 residues before it. The J gene is TRBJ2-7, the V gene TRBV7-9; D not certain. The CDR3 has 11 residues. V lost 1 base and J lost 5, with 3 bases in between. Per the germline V gene, CDR1 is SEHNR and CDR2 is FQNEAQ (reference sequence). Incomplete CDR3 DNA: TGTGCCAGCAGCTTAGGCGACGAG. Translating gives CASSLGDE. The CDR3 reads in full as CASSLGDEQYF.

About this clone: The CDR3 extends 3 residues past the end of the read, so its final part is completed from the germline J gene. The chain recombines TRBV5-1 with TRBJ2-3; maybe TRBD1 (6 bases). The CDR3 sequence is 14 residues long. CDR1 and CDR2 (germline): SGHRS, YFSETQ. CDR3 in amino acids: CASSFGQSQETQYF. The part of the CDR3 DNA that was read is TGCGCCAGCAGCTTCGGACAGTCGCAAGAGACG.

Only a few counts were recorded for this clone. The CDR3 end falls 3 residues outside the read, so it is completed with the germline J gene. The J gene is TRBJ1-2, the V gene TRBV19, with D uncertain. CDR1 LNHDA and CDR2 SQIVND come from the germline V gene (reference sequence). The CDR3 extends over 15 amino acids. The sequenced CDR3 bases are TGTGCCAGTAGTATAGCGCCTAGCGACTCCTACGAC. Residues: CASSIAPSDSYD. From start to end, the CDR3 is CASSIAPSDSYDYTF.

This clone is labeled as medium-sized. The sequence runs out 3 residues before the end of the CDR3; the remainder is reconstructed from the germline J gene. The chain combines TRBV20-1 with TRBJ2-2; D might be TRBD1 (5 bases). Germline V gene sequence: CDR1 DFQATT, CDR2 SNEGSKA (reference sequence). This CDR3 contains 14 residues. Trimming pared 0 bases from V and 7 bases from J, leaving 12 bases between. Incomplete CDR3 DNA: TGCAGTGCTAGAGATGGGCAGGGAATCGGGGAG. Translated: CSARDGQGIGE. The full CDR3 reads CSARDGQGIGELFF.

This clone was counted at least ten times. The sequenced fragment ends 3 residues before the CDR3 boundary, so the rest is inferred from the germline J gene. The chain recombines TRBV18 with TRBJ1-4; no clear D gene. V gave up 2 bases and J gave up 0 bases, with 7 bases separating them. CDR3 length equals 15 residues. Germline lookup yields CDR1 KGHSH and CDR2 LQKENI. CDR3 sequence reads: CASSPRVATNEKLFF. The sequenced CDR3 bases are TGTGCCAGCTCACCAAGAGTAGCAACTAATGAAAAA. The full variable domain, in which reference TRBV18 and TRBJ1-4 provide the parts outside the CDR3, is NAGVMQNPRHLVRRRGQEARLRCSPMKGHSHVYWYRQLPEEGLKFMVYLQKENIIDESGMPKERFSAEFPKEGPSILRIQQVVRGDSAAYFCASSPRVATNEKLFFGSGTQLSVL.

This clone was observed a handful of times. The observed sequence ends 3 residues before the CDR3 terminus, with the missing tail filled in from the germline J gene. The chain has TRBV5-1 and TRBJ2-5, with D possibly being TRBD1 (5 bases). The V end was cut by 0 bases, the J end by 5 bases, with 11 bases between. The CDR3 has 14 amino acids. Germline lookup yields CDR1 SGHRS and CDR2 YFSETQ. This CDR3 reads CASSLEGQAETQYF. Incomplete CDR3 DNA: TGCGCCAGCAGCTTGGAGGGGCAGGCGGAGACC.

This clone was seen a few times. The CDR3 end falls 3 residues outside the read, so it is completed with the germline J gene. The chain joins TRBV2 to TRBJ2-1; 10 nucleotides match TRBD2. Germline CDR1 reads SNHLY; CDR2 reads FYNNEI. V dropped 5 bases and J dropped 5; count of bases not matched to a gene: 6. The CDR3 consists of 15 residues. CDR3 DNA, as far as it was read: TGTGCCAGCAGTTCCCGTCTAGCGGGGGACAATGAG. Translated, it gives CASSSRLAGDNE. The CDR3 in its entirety is CASSSRLAGDNEQFF.

To note about this clone: A much larger clonotype is one base distant, so this may be a read error. The CDR3 sequence: CASLGHYSNQPQYF. CDR3 bases read: TGTGCCAGTCTGGGGCACTATAGCAATCAGCCG. V and J are TRBV19 and TRBJ2-3; weak D call: TRBD1 (5 bases). The CDR3 end is not reached by the read, which stops 3 residues before it; the germline J gene fills it in. CDR3 length equals 14 residues. Germline V lookup: CDR1 LNHDA, CDR2 SQIVND (reference sequence).

This clone was seen ten or more times. The CDR3 end lies 3 residues beyond the end of the read and is filled in from the germline J gene. The chain uses TRBV6-4 and TRBJ2-6; D is unresolved. The CDR3 contains 14 residues. The germline V gene encodes CDR1 MRHNA and CDR2 SNTAGT. Trimming shortened V by 6 bases and J by 3 bases, and 9 bases separated the two germline ends. The CDR3 is CASSPAGGANVLTF. Incomplete CDR3 DNA: TGTGCCAGCAGCCCGGCAGGTGGGGCCAACGTC.

This clone showed up many times. CDR3 DNA (partial): TGTGCCAGCAGCTTATCTACCGAG. Its translation is CASSLSTE. The whole CDR3 reads CASSLSTEQYF. The V and J genes are TRBV7-6 and TRBJ2-7; no clear D. The read falls 3 residues short of the CDR3 end, and the missing part is taken from the germline J gene. The CDR3 runs 11 residues. Trimming left V 2 bases short and J 6 bases short, with 5 bases between. Germline CDR1 is SGHVS and CDR2 is FNYEAQ.